This T cell receptor (beta chain) was captured in a study of blood T cell repertoires in COVID-19. Study context: Donors in the United States, Italy and Spain gave samples during acute or convalescent COVID-19. T cells, B-cell-depleted T cells, or PBMCs supplied cDNA or gDNA.

Germline lookup yields CDR1 MNHNY and CDR2 SVGAGI (reference sequence). CDR3 length: 15 amino acids. V gave up 7 bases and J gave up 3 bases, with 15 bases separating them. In the original workflow: Estimation of nucleated cell counts was performed using reference gene primer amplification. Here immunoSEQ multiplex PCR was the method, and the copy in TCRdb shows in-frame clones only, minus some. The V and J calls and clone size were taken over from that table, and D and trimming were inferred from the DNA. The table shows 6,400 or so clones, with more than 65% occurring only once. The sequence derives from a man aged 55 to 69 with acute or convalescent COVID-19. The sequencing input was peripheral blood. The chain uses TRBV6-6 and TRBJ1-4; weak D call: TRBD1 (5 bases). The CDR3 loop is CASTSRELANEKLFF. The CDR3 DNA reads TGTGCCAGCACATCCAGGGAATTAGCTAATGAAAAACTGTTTTTT.